The sequence of this T cell receptor beta chain was determined in a study of T cell responses to AZD1222 COVID-19 vaccine. Clones were sequenced by immunoSEQ multiplex PCR, and TCRdb holds only the in-frame ones, with some missing. The repertoire consists of about 200,000 clones, with about 93% occurring once and the leading ten covering roughly 1%. The CDR3 has 13 residues. Sequenced material: peripheral blood, taken 28 days after the second AZD1222 dose. The V gene is TRBV21-1, the J gene TRBJ1-2. TRBV21-1 is noted as a pseudogene. The clonotype comes from an adult who received the AZD1222 COVID-19 vaccine. Here the CDR3 reads CASSKAGDHGYTF. The CDR3 DNA is TGTGCCAGCAGCAAAGCGGGGGACCATGGCTACACCTTC.